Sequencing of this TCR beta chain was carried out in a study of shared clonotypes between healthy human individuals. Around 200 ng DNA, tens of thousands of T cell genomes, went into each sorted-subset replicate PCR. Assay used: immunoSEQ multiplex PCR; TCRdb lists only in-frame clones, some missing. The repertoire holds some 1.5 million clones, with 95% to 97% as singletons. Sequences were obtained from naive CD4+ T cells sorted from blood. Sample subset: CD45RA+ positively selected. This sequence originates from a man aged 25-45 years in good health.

Here the CDR3 reads CASSLDRDRANEQYF. DNA of the CDR3: TGTGCCAGCAGCTTGGACCGGGACAGGGCCAACGAGCAGTACTTC. The rearrangement joins TRBV5-5 to TRBJ2-7; 9 nucleotides agree with TRBD1. The CDR3 runs to 15 residues. The V gene end was trimmed by 0 bases and the J gene end by 5 bases; junction bases not matched to a gene: 6. Germline V gene lookup returns CDR1 SGHKS and CDR2 YYEKEE (reference sequence).